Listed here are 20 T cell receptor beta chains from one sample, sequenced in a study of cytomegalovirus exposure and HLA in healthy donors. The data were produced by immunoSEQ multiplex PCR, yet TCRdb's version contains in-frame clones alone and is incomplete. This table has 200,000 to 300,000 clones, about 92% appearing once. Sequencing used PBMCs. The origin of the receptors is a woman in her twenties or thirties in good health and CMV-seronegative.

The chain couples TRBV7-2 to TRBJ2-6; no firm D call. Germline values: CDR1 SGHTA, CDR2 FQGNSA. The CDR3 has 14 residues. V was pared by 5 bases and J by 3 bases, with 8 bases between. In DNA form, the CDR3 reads TGTGCCAGCAGCCAGAGTAATGGGGCCAACGTCCTGACTTTC. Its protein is CASSQSNGANVLTF.

In nucleotides, the CDR3 is TGTGCTAGTGGTTTGGCCGGGGGGACCGGCTCCTACGAGCAGTACTTC. It encodes CASGLAGGTGSYEQYF. This chain connects TRBV12-5 to TRBJ2-7; 7 nucleotides align to TRBD2. The CDR3 has 16 amino acids. Germline V lookup: CDR1 LGHNT, CDR2 FRNRAP. V was pared by 1 base and J by 0 bases, with 6 bases of the junction left unmatched.

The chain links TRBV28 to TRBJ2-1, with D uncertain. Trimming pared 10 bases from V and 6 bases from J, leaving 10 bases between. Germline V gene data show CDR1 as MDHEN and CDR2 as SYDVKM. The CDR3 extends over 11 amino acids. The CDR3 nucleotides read TGTGCCATCGGACGGCGCAATGAGCAGTTCTTC. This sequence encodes CAIGRRNEQFF.

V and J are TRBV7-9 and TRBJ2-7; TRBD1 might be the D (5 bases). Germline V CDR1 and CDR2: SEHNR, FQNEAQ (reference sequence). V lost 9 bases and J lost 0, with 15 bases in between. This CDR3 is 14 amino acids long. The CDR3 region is CASNPQGGSYEQYF. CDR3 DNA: TGTGCCAGTAACCCCCAGGGCGGCTCCTACGAGCAGTACTTC.

CDR3 in DNA: TGCGCCAGCAGCTTGGTGTTCCAAGAGACCCAGTACTTC. It specifies CASSLVFQETQYF. The chain joins TRBV5-1 to TRBJ2-5, with D uncertain. The germline CDR1 and CDR2 sequences are SGHRS and YFSETQ. Between the trimmed V and J ends, which lost 0 bases and 1 base, there was a span of 4 bases. The CDR3 runs to 13 residues.

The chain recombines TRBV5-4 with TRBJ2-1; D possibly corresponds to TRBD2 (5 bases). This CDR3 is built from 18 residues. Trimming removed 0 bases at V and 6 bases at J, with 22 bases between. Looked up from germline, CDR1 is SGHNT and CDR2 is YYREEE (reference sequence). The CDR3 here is CASSLVGRFGGQANEQFF. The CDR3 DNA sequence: TGTGCCAGCAGCTTGGTTGGACGATTCGGAGGCCAGGCCAATGAGCAGTTCTTC.

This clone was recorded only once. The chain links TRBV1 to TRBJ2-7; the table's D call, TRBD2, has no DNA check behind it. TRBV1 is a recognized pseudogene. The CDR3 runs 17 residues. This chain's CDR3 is CTSSQIRTSGEPYEQYF. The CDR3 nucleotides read TGCACCAGCAGCCAAATTAGGACTAGCGGGGAACCCTACGAGCAGTACTTC.

The CDR3 DNA sequence: TGTGCCAGCAGACCCCGGTCAAGTCTTGGGGCCAACGTCCTGACTTTC. Its protein is CASRPRSSLGANVLTF. The J gene is TRBJ2-6, the V gene TRBV7-2; D is uncertain. The CDR3 has 16 amino acids. In germline, CDR1 is SGHTA, CDR2 FQGNSA. Deletions cut 6 bases from V and 3 bases from J, with 15 bases between.

The CDR3 DNA reads as TGTGCCAGCTCACCCATCAGCCTACCCTCCTACGAGCAGTACTTC. Its translation: CASSPISLPSYEQYF. The gene calls are TRBV18 and TRBJ2-7; no clear D. Between the trimmed V and J ends, which lost 3 bases and 0 bases, there was a span of 12 bases. CDR1 KGHSH and CDR2 LQKENI come from the germline V gene. The CDR3 runs to 15 residues. The whole variable domain, remainder taken from reference TRBV18 and TRBJ2-7, is NAGVMQNPRHLVRRRGQEARLRCSPMKGHSHVYWYRQLPEEGLKFMVYLQKENIIDESGMPKERFSAEFPKEGPSILRIQQVVRGDSAAYFCASSPISLPSYEQYFGPGTRLTVT.

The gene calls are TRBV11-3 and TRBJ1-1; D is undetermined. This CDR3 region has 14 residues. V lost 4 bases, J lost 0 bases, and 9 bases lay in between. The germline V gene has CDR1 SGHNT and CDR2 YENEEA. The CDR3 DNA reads TGTGCCAGCAGCTCCGCAGGAGTGAACACTGAAGCTTTCTTT. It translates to CASSSAGVNTEAFF. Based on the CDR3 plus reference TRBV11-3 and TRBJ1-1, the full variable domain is EAGVVQSPRYKIIEKKQPVAFWCNPISGHNTLYWYLQNLGQGPELLIRYENEEAVDDSQLPKDRFSAERLKGVDSTLKIQPAELGDSAVYLCASSSAGVNTEAFFGQGTRLTVV.

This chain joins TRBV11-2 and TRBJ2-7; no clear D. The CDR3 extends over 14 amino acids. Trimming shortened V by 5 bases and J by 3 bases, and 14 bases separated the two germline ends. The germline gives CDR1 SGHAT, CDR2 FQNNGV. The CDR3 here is CASSPPSGVYEQYF. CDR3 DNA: TGTGCCAGCAGCCCCCCTAGTGGGGTCTACGAGCAGTACTTC. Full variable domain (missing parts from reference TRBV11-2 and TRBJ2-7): EAGVAQSPRYKIIEKRQSVAFWCNPISGHATLYWYQQILGQGPKLLIQFQNNGVVDDSQLPKDRFSAERLKGVDSTLKIQPAKLEDSAVYLCASSPPSGVYEQYFGPGTRLTVT.

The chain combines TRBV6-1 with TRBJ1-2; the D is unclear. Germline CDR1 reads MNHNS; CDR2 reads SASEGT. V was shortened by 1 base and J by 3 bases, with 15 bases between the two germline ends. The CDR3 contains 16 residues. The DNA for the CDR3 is TGTGCCAGCAGTGAAGGAACGGACGTTAGGCACTATGGCTACACCTTC. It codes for CASSEGTDVRHYGYTF.

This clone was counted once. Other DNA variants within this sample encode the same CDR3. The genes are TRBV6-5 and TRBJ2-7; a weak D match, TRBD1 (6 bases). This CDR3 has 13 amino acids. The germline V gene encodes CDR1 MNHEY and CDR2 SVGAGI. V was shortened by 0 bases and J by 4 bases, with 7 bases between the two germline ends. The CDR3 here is CASSYSDSYEQYF. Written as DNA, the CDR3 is TGTGCCAGCAGTTACTCGGACAGTTACGAGCAGTACTTC.

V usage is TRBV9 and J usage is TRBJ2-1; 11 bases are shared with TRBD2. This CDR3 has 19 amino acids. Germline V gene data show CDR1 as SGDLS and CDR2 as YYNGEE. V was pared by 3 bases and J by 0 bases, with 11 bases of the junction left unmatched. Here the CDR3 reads CASSATGTSGTYSYNEQFF. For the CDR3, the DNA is TGTGCCAGCAGCGCAACCGGGACTAGCGGAACTTACTCCTACAATGAGCAGTTCTTC.

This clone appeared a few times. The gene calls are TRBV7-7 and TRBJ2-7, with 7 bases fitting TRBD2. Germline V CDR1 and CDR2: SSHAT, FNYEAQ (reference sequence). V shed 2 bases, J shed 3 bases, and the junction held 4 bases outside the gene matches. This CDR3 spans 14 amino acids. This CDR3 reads CASSLREGDYEQYF. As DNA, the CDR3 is TGTGCCAGCAGCTTAAGGGAGGGCGACTACGAGCAGTACTTC.

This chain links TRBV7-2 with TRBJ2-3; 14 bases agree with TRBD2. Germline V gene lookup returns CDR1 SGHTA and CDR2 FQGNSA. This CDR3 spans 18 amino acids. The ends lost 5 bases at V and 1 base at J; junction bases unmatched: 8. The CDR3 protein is CASSPEWGLAGGTDTQYF. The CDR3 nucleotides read TGTGCCAGCAGCCCCGAGTGGGGACTAGCGGGAGGCACAGATACGCAGTATTTT. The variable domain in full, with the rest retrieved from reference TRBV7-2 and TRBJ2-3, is GAGVSQSPSNKVTEKGKDVELRCDPISGHTALYWYRQSLGQGLEFLIYFQGNSAPDKSGLPSDRFSAERTGGSVSTLTIQRTQQEDSAVYLCASSPEWGLAGGTDTQYFGPGTRLTVL.

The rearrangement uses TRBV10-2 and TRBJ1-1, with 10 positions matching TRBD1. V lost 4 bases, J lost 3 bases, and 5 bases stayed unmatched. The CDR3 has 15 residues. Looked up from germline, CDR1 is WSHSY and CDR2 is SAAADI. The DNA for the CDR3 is TGCGCCAGCAGTGCTGGGACAGGGGTGGACACTGAAGCTTTCTTT. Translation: CASSAGTGVDTEAFF.

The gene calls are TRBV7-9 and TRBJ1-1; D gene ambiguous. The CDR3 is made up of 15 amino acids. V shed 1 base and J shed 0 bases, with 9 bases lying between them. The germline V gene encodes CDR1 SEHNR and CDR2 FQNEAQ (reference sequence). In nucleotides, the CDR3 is TGTGCCAGCAGCTTAGTGAGTGGAATGAACACTGAAGCTTTCTTT. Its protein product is CASSLVSGMNTEAFF.

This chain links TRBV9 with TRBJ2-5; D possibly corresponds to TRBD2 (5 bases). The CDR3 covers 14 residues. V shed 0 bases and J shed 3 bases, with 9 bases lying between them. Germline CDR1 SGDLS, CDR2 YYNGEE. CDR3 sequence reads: CASSVAGVKETQYF. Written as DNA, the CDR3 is TGTGCCAGCAGCGTAGCCGGGGTTAAAGAGACCCAGTACTTC.

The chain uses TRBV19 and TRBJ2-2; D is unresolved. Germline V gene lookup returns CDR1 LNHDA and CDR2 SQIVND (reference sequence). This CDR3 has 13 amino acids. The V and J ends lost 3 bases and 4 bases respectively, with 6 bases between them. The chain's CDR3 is CASSIESTGELFF. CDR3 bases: TGTGCCAGTAGTATCGAGAGCACCGGGGAGCTGTTTTTT.